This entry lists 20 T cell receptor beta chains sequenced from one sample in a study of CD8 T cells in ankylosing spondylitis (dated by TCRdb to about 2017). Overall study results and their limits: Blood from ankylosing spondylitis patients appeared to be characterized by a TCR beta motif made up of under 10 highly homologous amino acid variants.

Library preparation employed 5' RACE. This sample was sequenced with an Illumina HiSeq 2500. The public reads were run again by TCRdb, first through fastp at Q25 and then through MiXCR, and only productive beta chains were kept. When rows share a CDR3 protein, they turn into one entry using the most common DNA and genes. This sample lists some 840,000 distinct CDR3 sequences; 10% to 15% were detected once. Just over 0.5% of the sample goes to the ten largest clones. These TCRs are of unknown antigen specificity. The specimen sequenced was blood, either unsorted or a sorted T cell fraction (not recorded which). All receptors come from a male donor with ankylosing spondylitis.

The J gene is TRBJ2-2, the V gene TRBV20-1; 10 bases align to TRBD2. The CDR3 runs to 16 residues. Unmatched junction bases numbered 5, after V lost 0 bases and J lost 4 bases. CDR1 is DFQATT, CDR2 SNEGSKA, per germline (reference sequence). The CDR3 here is CSARESGRAFTGELFF. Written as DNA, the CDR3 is TGCAGTGCTAGAGAGAGCGGGAGGGCCTTCACCGGGGAGCTGTTTTTT.

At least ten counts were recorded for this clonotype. CDR3 region: CASSLADGQGNTEAFF. The CDR3 nucleotides are TGTGCCAGCAGCTTGGCCGACGGGCAGGGAAACACTGAAGCTTTCTTT. This chain uses TRBV5-6 with TRBJ1-1; tentatively, D is TRBD1 (5 bases). Looked up from germline, CDR1 is SGHDT and CDR2 is YYEEEE. The CDR3 runs to 16 residues. The V gene lost 0 bases and the J gene lost 2 bases, with 14 bases spanning the gap.

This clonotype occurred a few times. The chain's CDR3 is CSASSTGAGQPQHF. In DNA form, the CDR3 reads TGCAGTGCTAGTTCGACAGGGGCGGGTCAGCCCCAGCATTTT. This chain links TRBV20-1 with TRBJ1-5; TRBD1 matches at 8 bases. This CDR3 spans 14 amino acids. Germline values: CDR1 DFQATT, CDR2 SNEGSKA (reference sequence). Trimming took 3 bases from V and 6 from J; bases not matched to a gene: 7.

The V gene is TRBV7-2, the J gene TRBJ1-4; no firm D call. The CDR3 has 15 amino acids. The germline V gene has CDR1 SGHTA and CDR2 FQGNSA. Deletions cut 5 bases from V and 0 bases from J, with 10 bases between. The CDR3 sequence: CASSPQLATNEKLFF. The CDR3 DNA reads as TGTGCCAGCAGCCCCCAGCTCGCAACTAATGAAAAACTGTTTTTT.

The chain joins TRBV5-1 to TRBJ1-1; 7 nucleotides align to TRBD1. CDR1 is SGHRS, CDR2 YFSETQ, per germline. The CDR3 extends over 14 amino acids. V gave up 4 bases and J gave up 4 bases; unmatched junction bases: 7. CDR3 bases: TGCGCCAGCAGCACTACAGGGGTGGTCACTGAAGCTTTCTTT. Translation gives CASSTTGVVTEAFF.

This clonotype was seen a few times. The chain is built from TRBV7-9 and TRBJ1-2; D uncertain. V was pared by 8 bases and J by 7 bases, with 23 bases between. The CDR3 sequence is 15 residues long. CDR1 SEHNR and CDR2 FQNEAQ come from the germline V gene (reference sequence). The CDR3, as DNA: TGTGCCAGCGGACCAGACCGGAATAGATCCTTTGGCTACACCTTC. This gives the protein CASGPDRNRSFGYTF.

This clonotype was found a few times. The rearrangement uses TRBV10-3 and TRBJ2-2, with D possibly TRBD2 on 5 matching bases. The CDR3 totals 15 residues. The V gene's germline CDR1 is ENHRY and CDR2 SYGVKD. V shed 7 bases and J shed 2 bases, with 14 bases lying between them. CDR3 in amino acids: CAIKRSSVNTGELFF. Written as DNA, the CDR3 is TGTGCCATCAAGCGGTCCTCTGTTAACACCGGGGAGCTGTTTTTT.

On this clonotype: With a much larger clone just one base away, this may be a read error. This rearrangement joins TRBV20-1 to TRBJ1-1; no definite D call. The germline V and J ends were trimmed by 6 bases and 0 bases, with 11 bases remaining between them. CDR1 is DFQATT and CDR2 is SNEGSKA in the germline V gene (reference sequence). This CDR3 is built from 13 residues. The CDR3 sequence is CSAAQSLNTEAFF. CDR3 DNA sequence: TGCAGTGCCGCGCAGAGTCTGAACACTGAAGCTTTCTTT.

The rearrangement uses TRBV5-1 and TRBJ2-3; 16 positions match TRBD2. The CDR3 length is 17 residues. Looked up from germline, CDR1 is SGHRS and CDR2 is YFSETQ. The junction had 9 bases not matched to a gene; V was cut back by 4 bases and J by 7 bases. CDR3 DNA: TGCGCCAGCAGCCCACCCGGGACTAGCGGGGGGGCCAATACGCAGTATTTT. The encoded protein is CASSPPGTSGGANTQYF.

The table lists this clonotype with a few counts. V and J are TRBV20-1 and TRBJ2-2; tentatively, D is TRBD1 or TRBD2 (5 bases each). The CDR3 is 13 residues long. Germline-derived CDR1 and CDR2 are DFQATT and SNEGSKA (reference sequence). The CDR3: CRTRDGYTGELFF. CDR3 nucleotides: TGCAGGACCCGGGACGGATACACCGGGGAGCTGTTTTTT.

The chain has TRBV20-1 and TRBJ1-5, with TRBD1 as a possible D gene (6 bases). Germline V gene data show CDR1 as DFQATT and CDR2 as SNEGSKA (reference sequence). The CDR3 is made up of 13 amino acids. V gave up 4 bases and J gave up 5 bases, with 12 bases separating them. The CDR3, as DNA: TGCAGTGCTAACAGGGACACTTATCAGCCCCAGCATTTT. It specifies CSANRDTYQPQHF.

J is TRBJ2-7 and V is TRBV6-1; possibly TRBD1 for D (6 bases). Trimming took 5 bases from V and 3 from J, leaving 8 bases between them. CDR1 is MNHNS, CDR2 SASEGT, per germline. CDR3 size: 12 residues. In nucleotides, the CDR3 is TGTGCCAGCAGTCGACAGGACTACGAGCAGTACTTC. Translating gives CASSRQDYEQYF.

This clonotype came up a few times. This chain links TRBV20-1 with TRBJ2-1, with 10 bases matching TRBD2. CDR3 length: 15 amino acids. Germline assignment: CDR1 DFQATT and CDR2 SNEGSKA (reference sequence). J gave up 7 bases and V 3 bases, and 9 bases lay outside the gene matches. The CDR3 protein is CSARDPSGSRNEQFF. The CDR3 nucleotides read TGCAGTGCTAGGGATCCTAGCGGGAGTAGAAATGAGCAGTTCTTC.

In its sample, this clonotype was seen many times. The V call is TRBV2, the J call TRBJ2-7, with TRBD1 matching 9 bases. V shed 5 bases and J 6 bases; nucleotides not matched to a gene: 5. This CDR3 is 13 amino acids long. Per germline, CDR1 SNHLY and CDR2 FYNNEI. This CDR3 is CASSRQGQGEQYF. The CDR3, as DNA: TGTGCCAGCAGTAGACAGGGACAGGGCGAGCAGTACTTC.

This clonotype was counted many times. The CDR3 coding sequence is TGCAGCGTTGAAGGCGCGACAGGGTCAGATACGCAGTATTTT. This encodes CSVEGATGSDTQYF. The chain is built from TRBV29-1 and TRBJ2-3; 7 bases line up with TRBD1. V was clipped by 1 base and J by 4 bases; unmatched bases: 5. The germline V gene encodes CDR1 SQVTM and CDR2 ANQGSEA. CDR3 length: 14 amino acids.

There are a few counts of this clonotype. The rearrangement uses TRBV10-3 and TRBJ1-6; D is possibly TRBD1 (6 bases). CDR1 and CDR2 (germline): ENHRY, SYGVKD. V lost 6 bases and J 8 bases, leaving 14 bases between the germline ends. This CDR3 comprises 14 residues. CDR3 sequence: CAIRNRGADSPLHF. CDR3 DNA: TGTGCCATCAGGAACCGGGGGGCGGATTCACCCCTCCACTTT.

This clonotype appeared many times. The CDR3 bases are TGTGCCAGCAGGGAATTGAACACCGGGGAGCTGTTTTTT. This codes for CASRELNTGELFF. The chain has TRBV28 and TRBJ2-2; D is ambiguous. The CDR3 spans 13 residues. The germline V gene encodes CDR1 MDHEN and CDR2 SYDVKM. V lost 6 bases and J lost 1, with 6 bases in between.

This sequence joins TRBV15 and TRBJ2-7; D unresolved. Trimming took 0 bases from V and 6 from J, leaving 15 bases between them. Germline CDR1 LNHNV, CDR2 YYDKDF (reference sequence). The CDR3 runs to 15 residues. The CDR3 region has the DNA TGTGCCACCAGCAGAGATGGGCAGTCAATCACCGAGCAGTACTTC. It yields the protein CATSRDGQSITEQYF.

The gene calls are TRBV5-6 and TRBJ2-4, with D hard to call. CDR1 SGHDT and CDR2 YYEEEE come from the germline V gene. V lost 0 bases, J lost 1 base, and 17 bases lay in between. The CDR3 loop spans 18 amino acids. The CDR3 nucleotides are TGTGCCAGCAGCTTGGCCGTTCGGAAAGGGTATGCCAAAAACATTCAGTACTTC. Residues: CASSLAVRKGYAKNIQYF.

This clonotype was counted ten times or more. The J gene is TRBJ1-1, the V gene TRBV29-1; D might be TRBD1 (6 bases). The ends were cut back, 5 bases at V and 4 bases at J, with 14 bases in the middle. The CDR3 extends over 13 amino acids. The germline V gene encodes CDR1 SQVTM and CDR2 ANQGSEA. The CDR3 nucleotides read TGCAGCGTTCAGGGGAAGAGAGCCACTGAAGCTTTCTTT. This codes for CSVQGKRATEAFF.